This TCR beta chain was observed in a study of blood T cell repertoires in COVID-19. About the research overall: PBMCs, B-cell-depleted T cells, or T cells provided the cDNA or gDNA that made up the material.

Produced via immunoSEQ multiplex PCR; TCRdb's table is partial and in-frame only. The table shows under 250,000 clones, with roughly 88% occurring only once. Per germline, CDR1 LGHDT and CDR2 YNNKEL (reference sequence). Trimming pared 0 bases from V and 1 base from J, leaving 27 bases between. The CDR3 is 21 amino acids. Enrollment of patients from Seattle took place during active infection, with longitudinal follow-up. The V call is TRBV3-1 (or the pseudogene TRBV3-2), the J call TRBJ1-1, with D perhaps TRBD1 (5 bases). Sequencing was carried out using peripheral blood. The TCR was taken from a middle-aged man with COVID-19, enrolled during active disease. CDR3 DNA sequence: TGTGCCAGCAGCCAAGATTGGGTGATGGCGGCTGCGGGGGTAGGGAACACTGAAGCTTTCTTT. Translation gives CASSQDWVMAAAGVGNTEAFF.